The 15 T cell receptor beta chains in this list originate from one sample, sequenced in a study of CD8+CD57+ T cells in acquired aplastic anemia. CD8+CD57+ cell expansion had been shown by flow cytometry in patients chosen for sequencing. The template used for profiling TCR beta VDJ and CDR3 was genomic DNA. TCRdb re-called the reads with MiXCR, one entry per CDR3 protein. The sample includes more than 200,000 distinct CDR3 sequences, 40% to 60% seen only once; the top ten take just under 20%. Specimen: sorted CD4+, CD8+, or CD8+CD57+ T cells (not recorded which) from PBMCs. These TCRs come from a human donor with aplastic anemia.

In its sample, this clonotype was seen a few times. The rearrangement uses TRBV5-1 and TRBJ1-1; D remains unclear. CDR3 length: 13 residues. V lost 0 bases, J lost 4 bases, and 7 bases lay in between. Germline CDR1 SGHRS, CDR2 YFSETQ. Written as DNA, the CDR3 is TGCGCCAGCAGCTTGGGGGTTGGCACTGAAGCTTTCTTT. Translated: CASSLGVGTEAFF.

CDR3 region: CASTLPSKTQYF. For the CDR3, the DNA is TGTGCCAGCACCCTTCCTTCGAAGACCCAGTACTTC. The chain links TRBV25-1 to TRBJ2-5; D unclear. The CDR3 totals 12 residues. The germline V and J ends were trimmed by 7 bases and 6 bases, with 12 bases remaining between them. CDR1 is MGHDK and CDR2 is SYGVNS in the germline V gene.

In this sample, this clonotype turned up many times. The chain uses TRBV9 and TRBJ2-7; 7 bases align to TRBD1. There are 15 residues in the CDR3. CDR1 is SGDLS, CDR2 YYNGEE, per germline. With 0 bases clipped from V and 3 bases from J, the junction kept 6 bases outside the gene matches. Here the CDR3 DNA reads TGTGCCAGCAGCGTAGCGACAGGGTACCTCTACGAGCAGTACTTC. It yields the protein CASSVATGYLYEQYF.

About this clonotype: A read error is possible here, since a much larger clone lies one base away. This chain uses TRBV5-1 with TRBJ1-4; no definite D call. Germline lookup yields CDR1 SGHRS and CDR2 YFSETQ. This CDR3 is built from 17 residues. Trimming left V 0 bases short and J 3 bases short, with 15 bases between. CDR3 residues: CASSLAAVGGSNEKLFF. CDR3 DNA sequence: TGCGCCAGCAGCTTGGCCGCTGTGGGTGGATCTAATGAAAAACTGTTTTTT.

On this clonotype: A much more abundant neighbour one base away suggests this may be a read error. This chain uses TRBV12-3 or TRBV12-4 with TRBJ2-1; 7 bases fit TRBD2. The CDR3 length is 16 residues. With 8 bases clipped from V and 4 bases from J, the junction kept 14 bases outside the gene matches. CDR3 loop: CASGSWSGGGYNEQFF. The CDR3, as DNA: TGTGCCAGCGGGTCCTGGTCGGGGGGAGGATACAATGAGCAGTTCTTC.

This clonotype has more than one count but fewer than ten. This may be a read error, as it is one base from a much larger clone. The chain uses TRBV5-1 and TRBJ2-1; tentative D call: TRBD2 (7 bases). The V end was cut by 5 bases, the J end by 7 bases, with 19 bases between. The CDR3 sequence is 15 residues long. Germline V CDR1 and CDR2: SGHRS, YFSETQ. The DNA for the CDR3 is TGCGCCAGCAGTCCTAGGGGGGGGGGGGAAAATGAGCAGTTCTTC. This codes for CASSPRGGGENEQFF.

Details on this clonotype: No conserved phenylalanine or tryptophan ends this CDR3, so it is likely a read error. The DNA is omitted, as the CDR3 cannot be located on it reliably, and the CDR3 follows TCRdb's listing. The chain combines TRBV9 with TRBJ1-2. Germline V gene data show CDR1 as SGDLS and CDR2 as YYNGEE. The length of the CDR3 is 11 amino acids, counting both ends. This CDR3 is CASSYYLTATY.

The V and J genes are TRBV20-1 and TRBJ1-3; tentative D call: TRBD1 (5 bases). The CDR3 is made up of 16 amino acids. V shed 3 bases and J shed 2 bases, with 17 bases lying between them. Germline lookup yields CDR1 DFQATT and CDR2 SNEGSKA (reference sequence). CDR3: CSASSILGGAGNTIYF. CDR3 bases: TGCAGTGCTAGTTCGATTTTAGGAGGGGCTGGAAACACCATATATTTT.

About this clonotype: This could be a read error, since a much larger clone is one nucleotide away. V is TRBV5-1 and J is TRBJ2-1; 8 bases fit TRBD1. Trimming at V came to 4 bases and at J to 12 bases, leaving 18 bases not matched to a gene. There are 16 residues in the CDR3. Per the germline V gene, CDR1 is SGHRS and CDR2 is YFSETQ. The CDR3 region has the DNA TGCGCCAGCAGCCCTCGGCAGGGACAGGTCAATCATGGGCAGTTCTTC. This sequence encodes CASSPRQGQVNHGQFF.

This chain joins TRBV2 and TRBJ1-1, with 8 bases lining up with TRBD1. CDR1 is SNHLY, CDR2 FYNNEI, per germline. V shed 6 bases and J 1 base; nucleotides not matched to a gene: 10. The CDR3 contains 16 residues. The CDR3: CASRPSTGVGNTEAFF. CDR3 in DNA: TGTGCCAGCAGGCCATCGACAGGGGTGGGGAACACTGAAGCTTTCTTT. Together with reference TRBV2 and TRBJ1-1, the CDR3 gives the full variable domain: EPEVTQTPSHQVTQMGQEVILRCVPISNHLYFYWYRQILGQKVEFLVSFYNNEISEKSEIFDDQFSVERPDGSNFTLKIRSTKLEDSAMYFCASRPSTGVGNTEAFFGQGTRLTVV.

This clonotype has at least ten counts. This chain uses TRBV6-5 with TRBJ2-1, with TRBD2 as a possible D gene (6 bases). V lost 5 bases, J lost 0 bases, and 8 bases lay in between. CDR1 is MNHEY and CDR2 is SVGAGI in the germline V gene. There are 14 residues in the CDR3. As DNA, the CDR3 is TGTGCCAGCAGTGCGGGACCCTCCTACAATGAGCAGTTCTTC. It codes for CASSAGPSYNEQFF.

This clonotype was observed many times. The chain is built from TRBV19 and TRBJ2-1; 7 positions match TRBD2. The CDR3 is 15 amino acids. Looked up from germline, CDR1 is LNHDA and CDR2 is SQIVND (reference sequence). Unmatched junction bases numbered 7, after V lost 5 bases and J lost 3 bases. CDR3 DNA: TGTGCCAGTAGTGTTCTGGGCGGGGGCTACAATGAGCAGTTCTTC. It specifies CASSVLGGGYNEQFF.

This clonotype was recorded many times. The rearrangement joins TRBV19 to TRBJ2-1; D is ambiguous. The CDR3 totals 12 residues. The V and J ends lost 0 bases and 8 bases respectively, with 5 bases between them. Per germline, CDR1 LNHDA and CDR2 SQIVND (reference sequence). The CDR3, as DNA: TGTGCCAGTAGTATAGATCCCCATGAGCAGTTCTTC. Protein sequence: CASSIDPHEQFF.

The gene calls are TRBV20-1 and TRBJ1-1; no firm D call. The germline V gene encodes CDR1 DFQATT and CDR2 SNEGSKA (reference sequence). The length of the CDR3 is 15 residues. The germline V and J ends were trimmed by 0 bases and 0 bases, with 11 bases remaining between them. This CDR3 reads CSARDNNRLNTEAFF. CDR3 in DNA: TGCAGTGCTAGAGACAACAATCGGTTGAACACTGAAGCTTTCTTT.

The chain carries TRBV12-3 or TRBV12-4 and TRBJ2-2, with 11 positions matching TRBD1. V lost 6 bases, J lost 5 bases, and 8 bases stayed unmatched. CDR3 length: 16 residues. The CDR3 loop reads CASSLGTGGFTGELFF. Here the CDR3 DNA reads TGTGCCAGCAGCCTAGGGACAGGGGGATTTACCGGGGAGCTGTTTTTT.